Presented here are 20 T cell receptor beta chains from one specimen sequenced in a study of control samples from healthy donors and cancer patients. Profiled with immunoSEQ multiplex PCR; TCRdb holds only in-frame clones, not every one. The sample holds approximately 49,000 clones, roughly 90% seen once. The specimen sequenced was PBMCs. The receptors derive from a man in his forties with colorectal cancer.

The chain recombines TRBV18 with TRBJ1-3; TRBD1 matches 7 bases. With V trimmed by 6 bases and J by 2 bases, 7 bases remained unmatched. Germline V gene sequence: CDR1 KGHSH, CDR2 LQKENI. The CDR3 covers 15 residues. The CDR3, as DNA: TGTGCCAGCTCCCCTCAGGGGGAGACTGGAAACACCATATATTTT. This translates into CASSPQGETGNTIYF. The full variable domain, its missing parts supplied by reference TRBV18 and TRBJ1-3, is NAGVMQNPRHLVRRRGQEARLRCSPMKGHSHVYWYRQLPEEGLKFMVYLQKENIIDESGMPKERFSAEFPKEGPSILRIQQVVRGDSAAYFCASSPQGETGNTIYFGEGSWLTVV.

This sequence joins TRBV30 and TRBJ2-7; no clear D gene. CDR3 size: 11 residues. Trimming cost V 1 base and J 3 bases, with 4 bases left between them. CDR1 and CDR2 from the germline V gene are GTSNPN and SVGIG (reference sequence). CDR3 DNA sequence: TGTGCCTGGAGTGAGGGCTACGAGCAGTACTTC. Translated, it gives CAWSEGYEQYF.

This clone was counted only a few times. The V and J genes are TRBV27 and TRBJ1-5; 7 bases match TRBD1. This CDR3 spans 15 amino acids. CDR1 and CDR2 (germline): MNHEY, SMNVEV (reference sequence). The junction had 5 bases not matched to a gene; V was cut back by 6 bases and J by 0 bases. CDR3 region: CASRQGVYSNQPQHF. CDR3 bases: TGTGCCAGCAGGCAGGGGGTTTATAGCAATCAGCCCCAGCATTTT.

This clone was recorded once. The rearrangement joins TRBV19 to TRBJ2-7; the match to TRBD2 covers 12 bases. CDR1 LNHDA and CDR2 SQIVND come from the germline V gene (reference sequence). V lost 4 bases and J lost 6; bases outside the gene matches: 1. CDR3 length: 13 residues. CDR3 sequence: CASSTGLAGEQYF. CDR3 in DNA: TGTGCCAGTAGTACGGGACTAGCGGGCGAGCAGTACTTC.

The gene calls are TRBV4-1 and TRBJ1-5; D is unresolved. Germline CDR1 is MGHRA and CDR2 is YSYEKL. The V end lost 1 base, the J end lost 6 bases, and 13 bases lay between the germline ends. This CDR3 is built from 15 residues. The CDR3 coding sequence is TGCGCCAGCAGCCAAGTGTTAGCTGGCGGTCAGCCCCAGCATTTT. This codes for CASSQVLAGGQPQHF.

The chain combines TRBV7-2 with TRBJ1-1; D is perhaps TRBD1 (6 bases). The germline CDR1 and CDR2 sequences are SGHTA and FQGNSA. V shed 4 bases and J shed 5 bases, with 23 bases lying between them. The CDR3 is made up of 17 amino acids. The CDR3 DNA is TGTGCCAGCAGCTCCAAGGGGACACAGGGTGAGAAGACTGAAGCTTTCTTT. The encoded protein is CASSSKGTQGEKTEAFF.

The V and J genes are TRBV18 and TRBJ2-7; TRBD2 agrees at 7 bases. The V gene end was trimmed by 4 bases and the J gene end by 2 bases; junction bases not matched to a gene: 5. Germline V lookup: CDR1 KGHSH, CDR2 LQKENI. The CDR3 is 14 residues long. The CDR3 DNA is TGTGCCAGCTCACAGCGGGAAGGCCCCTACGAGCAGTACTTC. Its protein product is CASSQREGPYEQYF.

This clone is a singleton in its sample. CDR3 sequence reads: CASSRREGTEAFF. In DNA, the CDR3 is TGCGCCAGCAGCCGTAGGGAGGGCACTGAAGCTTTCTTT. The V gene is TRBV4-1, the J gene TRBJ1-1, with D hard to call. Trimming took 4 bases from V and 4 from J, leaving 10 bases between them. CDR3 length equals 13 residues. Germline-derived CDR1 and CDR2 are MGHRA and YSYEKL.

V usage is TRBV4-3 and J usage is TRBJ2-2; 12 bases are a match to TRBD2. This CDR3 comprises 18 residues. V lost 5 bases and J lost 4; bases outside the gene matches: 11. Germline CDR1 is LGHNA and CDR2 is YSLEER. In nucleotides, the CDR3 is TGCGCCAGCAGCGCGAGGGCGAGGGGACTAGCGGGCACCGGGGAGCTGTTTTTT. Translated: CASSARARGLAGTGELFF.

The chain is built from TRBV3-1 (or the pseudogene TRBV3-2) and TRBJ2-7, with a possible D match to TRBD2 (6 bases). Per the germline V gene, CDR1 is LGHDT and CDR2 is YNNKEL (reference sequence). This CDR3 contains 13 residues. Trimming took off 0 bases at V and 4 bases at J, with 7 bases between the two ends. The CDR3 sequence: CASSQDGRYEQYF. The DNA of the CDR3 is TGTGCCAGCAGCCAAGATGGGAGGTACGAGCAGTACTTC.

The chain joins TRBV18 to TRBJ2-5; D is undetermined. Germline-derived CDR1 and CDR2 are KGHSH and LQKENI. This CDR3 has 11 residues. Trimming cost V 6 bases and J 7 bases, with 9 bases left between them. The chain's CDR3 is CASSGIATQYF. The CDR3 DNA reads as TGTGCCAGCTCGGGGATTGCGACCCAGTACTTC.

V usage is TRBV9 and J usage is TRBJ2-2; D gene ambiguous. The germline CDR1 and CDR2 sequences are SGDLS and YYNGEE. CDR3 length: 15 residues. Trimming shortened V by 1 base and J by 4 bases, and 11 bases separated the two germline ends. The CDR3 protein is CASSVYTEPTGELFF. The DNA of the CDR3 is TGTGCCAGCAGCGTATACACAGAACCCACCGGGGAGCTGTTTTTT.

J is TRBJ2-1 and V is TRBV14; 9 positions agree with TRBD1. CDR1 is SGHDN, CDR2 FVKESK, per germline. J lost 10 bases, V lost 3 bases, and 13 bases had no gene match. The CDR3 sequence is 16 residues long. Written as DNA, the CDR3 is TGTGCCAGCAGCCATCAAGAACAGGGGGCCTTCTTGGAGCAGTTCTTC. It translates to CASSHQEQGAFLEQFF.

V is TRBV29-1 and J is TRBJ2-1, with 10 bases lining up with TRBD2. J gave up 8 bases and V 4 bases, and 8 bases lay outside the gene matches. Germline V gene sequence: CDR1 SQVTM, CDR2 ANQGSEA. The CDR3 has 14 residues. The CDR3 protein is CSVGGAGGSDEQFF. DNA of the CDR3: TGCAGCGTTGGGGGAGCGGGAGGGTCCGATGAGCAGTTCTTC.

The chain couples TRBV20-1 to TRBJ1-1; D unresolved. The CDR3 runs 11 residues. The germline V and J ends were trimmed by 6 bases and 0 bases, with 5 bases remaining between them. CDR1 and CDR2 from the germline V gene are DFQATT and SNEGSKA (reference sequence). CDR3 DNA: TGCAGTGCAGGGCTGAACACTGAAGCTTTCTTT. As protein: CSAGLNTEAFF.

The V and J genes are TRBV5-1 and TRBJ2-7; 7 nucleotides agree with TRBD2. Germline trimming cut 4 bases from V and 5 bases from J; bases unmatched to any gene: 12. Germline V gene data show CDR1 as SGHRS and CDR2 as YFSETQ. This CDR3 spans 15 amino acids. The CDR3 DNA reads as TGCGCCAGCAGCAGACTGGGAGGGCGGATCGACGAGCAGTACTTC. This gives the protein CASSRLGGRIDEQYF.

This clone has a single count. This chain joins TRBV9 and TRBJ1-3; D ambiguous. Germline CDR1 and CDR2: SGDLS and YYNGEE. Between the trimmed V and J ends, which lost 1 base and 2 bases, there was a span of 16 bases. This CDR3 is 17 amino acids long. The DNA of the CDR3 is TGTGCCAGCAGCGTACTATTTTTTTGGGTGGCTGGAAACACCATATATTTT. Amino acids: CASSVLFFWVAGNTIYF.

J is TRBJ2-5 and V is TRBV10-3, with a weak D call TRBD1 (5 bases). Trimming stripped 9 bases from V and 1 base from J, with 12 bases between. Germline V gene lookup returns CDR1 ENHRY and CDR2 SYGVKD. The CDR3 sequence is 13 residues long. In DNA form, the CDR3 reads TGTGCCATTCAGGGAAACTTCCAAGAGACCCAGTACTTC. This translates into CAIQGNFQETQYF.

The gene calls are TRBV9 and TRBJ2-7, with TRBD2 as a possible D gene (5 bases). CDR1 is SGDLS and CDR2 is YYNGEE in the germline V gene. The V end was cut by 4 bases, the J end by 3 bases, with 17 bases between. CDR3 size: 15 residues. The CDR3 DNA sequence: TGTGCCAGCAGCACCGCGGGTGGGGAAGACTACGAGCAGTACTTC. Its translation: CASSTAGGEDYEQYF.

The chain employs TRBV11-2 and TRBJ1-1; no clear D. Trimming cost V 0 bases and J 4 bases, with 6 bases left between them. Germline V gene data show CDR1 as SGHAT and CDR2 as FQNNGV. The CDR3 contains 13 residues. In DNA form, the CDR3 reads TGTGCCAGCAGCTTAGAGTGGGGCACTGAAGCTTTCTTT. Protein: CASSLEWGTEAFF. Full variable domain (outside the CDR3, taken from reference TRBV11-2 and TRBJ1-1): EAGVAQSPRYKIIEKRQSVAFWCNPISGHATLYWYQQILGQGPKLLIQFQNNGVVDDSQLPKDRFSAERLKGVDSTLKIQPAKLEDSAVYLCASSLEWGTEAFFGQGTRLTVV.